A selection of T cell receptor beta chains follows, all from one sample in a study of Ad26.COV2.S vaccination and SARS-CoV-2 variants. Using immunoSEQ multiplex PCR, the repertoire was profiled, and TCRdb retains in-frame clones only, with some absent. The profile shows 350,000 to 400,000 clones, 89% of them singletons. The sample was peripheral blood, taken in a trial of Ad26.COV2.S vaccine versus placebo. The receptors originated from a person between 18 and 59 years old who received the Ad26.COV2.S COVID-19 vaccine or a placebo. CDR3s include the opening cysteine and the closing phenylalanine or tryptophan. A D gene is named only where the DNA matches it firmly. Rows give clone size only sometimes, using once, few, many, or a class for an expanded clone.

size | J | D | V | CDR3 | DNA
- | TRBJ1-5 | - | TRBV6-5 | CASSRGRGNQPQHF | TGTGCCAGCTCTAGGGGGAGGGGCAATCAGCCCCAGCATTTT
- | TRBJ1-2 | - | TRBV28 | CASRGGWDRGYTF | TGTGCCAGCAGGGGGGGCTGGGACCGGGGCTACACCTTC
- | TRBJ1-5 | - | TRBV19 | CASSIVLGGYYQPQHF | TGTGCCAGTAGTATAGTATTGGGGGGGTACTATCAGCCCCAGCATTTT
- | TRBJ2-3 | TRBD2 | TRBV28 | CASSPWTSGSSDTQYF | TGTGCCAGCAGTCCCTGGACTAGCGGGAGTTCAGATACGCAGTATTTT
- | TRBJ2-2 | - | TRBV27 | CASSSGRRANTGELFF | TGTGCCAGCAGTTCCGGGCGGCGGGCGAACACCGGGGAGCTGTTTTTT
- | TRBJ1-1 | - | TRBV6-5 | CASRSRWDTEAFF | TGTGCCAGCAGGTCACGGTGGGACACTGAAGCTTTCTTT
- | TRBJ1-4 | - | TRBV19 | CASYSNKINEKLFF | TGTGCCAGCTATTCGAACAAGATTAATGAAAAACTGTTTTTT
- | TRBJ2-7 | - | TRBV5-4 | CASSLSMADEQYF | TGTGCCAGCAGCTTGTCAATGGCAGACGAGCAGTACTTC
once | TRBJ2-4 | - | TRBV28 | CASSLRATTIRLAKNIQYF | TGTGCCAGCAGTCTCAGGGCTACGACGATCAGACTAGCCAAAAACATTCAGTACTTC
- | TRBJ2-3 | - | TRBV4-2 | CASSQEVRQGITTDTQYF | TGTGCCAGCAGCCAAGAAGTCCGCCAGGGGATAACCACAGATACGCAGTATTTT
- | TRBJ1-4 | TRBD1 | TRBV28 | CASSMWTGGDEKLFF | TGTGCCAGCAGCATGTGGACAGGGGGGGATGAAAAACTGTTTTTT
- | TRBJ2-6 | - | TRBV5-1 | CASSWAVANVLTF | TGCGCCAGCAGCTGGGCTGTGGCCAACGTCCTGACTTTC
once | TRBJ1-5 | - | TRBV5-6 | CASSPYHAGASNQPQHF | TGTGCCAGCAGCCCCTACCATGCAGGGGCTAGCAATCAGCCCCAGCATTTT
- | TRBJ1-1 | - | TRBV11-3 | CASSLGVGTEAFF | TGTGCCAGCAGCTTAGGTGTGGGCACTGAAGCTTTCTTT
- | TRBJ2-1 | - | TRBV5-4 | CASSLELVAYNEQFF | TGTGCCAGCAGCTTGGAGCTCGTAGCCTACAATGAGCAGTTCTTC
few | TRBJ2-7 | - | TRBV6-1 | CASSAGQWKSSYEQYF | TGTGCCAGCAGTGCTGGACAGTGGAAAAGCTCCTACGAGCAGTACTTC
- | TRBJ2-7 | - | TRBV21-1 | CASSKVKWGQGPDEQYF | TGTGCCAGCAGCAAAGTAAAGTGGGGACAGGGTCCCGACGAGCAGTACTTC
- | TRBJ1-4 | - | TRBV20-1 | CSASGGQGEEKLFF | TGCAGTGCTAGTGGGGGGCAGGGAGAGGAAAAACTGTTTTTT
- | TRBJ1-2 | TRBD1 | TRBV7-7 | CASSLAPDRLYGYTF | TGTGCTAGCAGCTTAGCGCCGGACAGGCTATATGGCTACACCTTC
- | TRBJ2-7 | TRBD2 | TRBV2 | CASSEVASGLGEQYF | TGTGCCAGCAGTGAGGTAGCTAGCGGGTTAGGGGAGCAGTACTTC
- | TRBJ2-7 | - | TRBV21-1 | CASSNLYAGGPTPYEQYF | TGTGCCAGCAGCAACCTTTACGCGGGAGGGCCGACCCCCTACGAGCAGTACTTC
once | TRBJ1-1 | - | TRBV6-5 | CASSYDRPNTEAFF | TGTGCCAGCAGCTACGACAGGCCGAACACTGAAGCTTTCTTT
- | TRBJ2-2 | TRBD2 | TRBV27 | CASRDAGAGELFF | TGTGCCAGCAGGGACGCGGGAGCCGGGGAGCTGTTTTTT
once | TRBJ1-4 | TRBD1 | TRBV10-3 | CAISEPGQNEKLFF | TGTGCCATCAGTGAGCCGGGACAGAATGAAAAACTGTTTTTT
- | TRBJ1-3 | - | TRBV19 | CASSDRHSGNTIYF | TGTGCCAGTAGCGACCGGCACTCTGGAAACACCATATATTTT
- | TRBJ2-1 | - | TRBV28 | CASSLSARLTYNEQFF | TGTGCCAGCAGTTTATCGGCTAGGTTGACCTACAATGAGCAGTTCTTC
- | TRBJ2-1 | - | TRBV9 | CASSPPLASGNEQFF | TGTGCCAGCAGCCCCCCGTTGGCTAGTGGCAATGAGCAGTTCTTC
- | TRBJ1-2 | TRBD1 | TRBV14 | CASSLGQANYGYTF | TGTGCCAGCAGCCTCGGACAGGCTAACTATGGCTACACCTTC
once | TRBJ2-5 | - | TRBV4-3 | CASSQDNGPRYPQYF | TGCGCCAGCAGCCAAGATAACGGACCTAGGTATCCCCAGTACTTC
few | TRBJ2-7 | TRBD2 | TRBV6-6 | CASTNKTSGSAYEQYF | TGTGCCAGCACCAACAAAACTAGCGGGAGCGCCTACGAGCAGTACTTC
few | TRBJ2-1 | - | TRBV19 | CASSMRQVLDNEQFF | TGTGCCAGTAGTATGAGACAGGTGCTCGACAATGAGCAGTTCTTC
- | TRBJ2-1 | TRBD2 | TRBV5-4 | CASSFPGLAGVSNEQFF | TGTGCCAGCAGCTTCCCGGGACTAGCGGGAGTATCAAATGAGCAGTTCTTC
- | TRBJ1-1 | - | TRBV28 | CASGRGGTEAFF | TGTGCCAGCGGAAGAGGAGGCACTGAAGCTTTCTTT
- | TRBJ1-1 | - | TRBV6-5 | CASSHLGAAFF | TGTGCCAGCAGCCACCTAGGGGCAGCTTTCTTT
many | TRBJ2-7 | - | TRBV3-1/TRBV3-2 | CASSQGNSYEQYF | TGTGCCAGCAGCCAGGGGAACTCCTACGAGCAGTACTTC
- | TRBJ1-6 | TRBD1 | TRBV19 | CASSMGDRIISPLHF | TGTGCCAGTAGTATGGGGGACAGGATTATTTCACCCCTCCACTTT
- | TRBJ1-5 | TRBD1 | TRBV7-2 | CASSSGQVWNQPQHF | TGTGCCAGCAGCAGTGGACAGGTGTGGAATCAGCCCCAGCATTTT
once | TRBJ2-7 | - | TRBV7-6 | CASSSLDSEAYEQYF | TGTGCCAGCAGCTCCCTCGACAGTGAAGCCTACGAGCAGTACTTC
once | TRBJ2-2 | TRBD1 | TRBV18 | CASSPGRGNGELFF | TGTGCCAGCTCACCGGGCAGGGGGAACGGGGAGCTGTTTTTT
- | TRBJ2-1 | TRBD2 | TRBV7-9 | CAPTWPGLAGVGEQFF | TGTGCCCCCACCTGGCCGGGACTAGCGGGAGTAGGCGAGCAGTTCTTC
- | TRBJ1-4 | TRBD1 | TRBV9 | CASGTGGSNEKLFF | TGTGCCAGCGGAACAGGGGGCTCTAATGAAAAACTGTTTTTT
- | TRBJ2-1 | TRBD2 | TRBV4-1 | CASSPILAINEQFF | TGCGCCAGCAGCCCTATACTAGCGATTAATGAGCAGTTCTTC